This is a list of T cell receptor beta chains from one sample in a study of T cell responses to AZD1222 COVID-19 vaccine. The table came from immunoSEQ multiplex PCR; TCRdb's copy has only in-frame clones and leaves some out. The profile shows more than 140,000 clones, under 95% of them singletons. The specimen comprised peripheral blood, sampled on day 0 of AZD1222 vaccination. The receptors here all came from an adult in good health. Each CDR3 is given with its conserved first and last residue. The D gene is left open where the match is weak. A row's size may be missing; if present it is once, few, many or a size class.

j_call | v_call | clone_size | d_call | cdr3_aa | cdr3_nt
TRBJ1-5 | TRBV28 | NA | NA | CASSPGWGDQPQHF | TGTGCCAGCAGCCCTGGCTGGGGTGATCAGCCCCAGCATTTT
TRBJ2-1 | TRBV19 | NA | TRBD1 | CASDDPGQITNEQFF | TGTGCCAGTGACGACCCGGGACAGATAACCAATGAGCAGTTCTTC
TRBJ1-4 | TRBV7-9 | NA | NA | CASSTRLGLHEKLFF | TGTGCCAGCAGCACCCGATTGGGGCTTCATGAAAAACTGTTTTTT
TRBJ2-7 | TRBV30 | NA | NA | CAWSVPGTRPYEQYF | TGTGCCTGGAGTGTACCAGGAACCCGACCTTACGAGCAGTACTTC
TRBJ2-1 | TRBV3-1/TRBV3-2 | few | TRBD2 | CASSLEREGTNEQFF | TGTGCCAGCAGCCTAGAGCGGGAGGGGACGAATGAGCAGTTCTTC
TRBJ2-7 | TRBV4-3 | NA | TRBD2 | CASSQDIGLAGAYPYEQYF | TGCGCCAGCAGCCAAGATATCGGACTAGCGGGAGCCTATCCCTACGAGCAGTACTTC
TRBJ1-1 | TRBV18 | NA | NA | CASSPPESPDEAFF | TGTGCCAGCTCACCACCGGAATCCCCCGATGAAGCTTTCTTT
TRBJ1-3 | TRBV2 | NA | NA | CASTRVEVGNTIYF | TGTGCCAGCACCAGGGTTGAGGTTGGAAACACCATATATTTT
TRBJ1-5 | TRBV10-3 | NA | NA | CAISEGGRNQPQHF | TGTGCCATCAGTGAGGGGGGACGCAATCAGCCCCAGCATTTT
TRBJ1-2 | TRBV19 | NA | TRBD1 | CASSTRQGAGYGYTF | TGTGCCAGTAGTACCAGACAGGGGGCAGGCTATGGCTACACCTTC
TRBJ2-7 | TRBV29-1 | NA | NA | CSVEISYEQYF | TGCAGCGTTGAAATCAGCTACGAGCAGTACTTC
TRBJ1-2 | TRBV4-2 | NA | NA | CASSQDLWGNYGYTF | TGTGCCAGCAGCCAAGACTTGTGGGGAAACTATGGCTACACCTTC
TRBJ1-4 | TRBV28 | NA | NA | CASIAGTNEKLFF | TGTGCCAGCATAGCAGGGACTAATGAAAAACTGTTTTTT
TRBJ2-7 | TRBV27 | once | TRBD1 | CASSLAPGTASYEQYF | TGTGCCAGCAGTTTAGCACCAGGGACAGCCAGCTACGAGCAGTACTTC
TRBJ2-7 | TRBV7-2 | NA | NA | CASSLAVLDEQYF | TGTGCCAGCAGCTTAGCGGTACTAGACGAGCAGTACTTC
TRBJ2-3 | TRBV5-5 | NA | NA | CASSYALQGRTDTQYF | TGTGCCAGCAGCTATGCTTTGCAGGGACGCACAGATACGCAGTATTTT
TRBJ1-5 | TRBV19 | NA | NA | CASSIRVDQPQHF | TGTGCCAGTAGTATCAGGGTCGATCAGCCCCAGCATTTT
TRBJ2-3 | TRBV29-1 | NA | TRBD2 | CSGEREGLSDTQYF | TGCAGCGGTGAGCGGGAGGGCCTCTCAGATACGCAGTATTTT
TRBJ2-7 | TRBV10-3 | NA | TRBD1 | CATKQGGNYEQYF | TGTGCCACCAAACAGGGGGGTAACTACGAGCAGTACTTC
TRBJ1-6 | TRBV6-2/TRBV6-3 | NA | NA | CASSSLGGGNSPLHF | TGTGCCAGCAGTTCTCTCGGGGGAGGCAATTCACCCCTCCACTTT
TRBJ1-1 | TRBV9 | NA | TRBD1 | CASSAWDRPNLMNTEAFF | TGTGCCAGCAGCGCTTGGGACAGGCCGAACCTTATGAACACTGAAGCTTTCTTT
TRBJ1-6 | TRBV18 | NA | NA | CASSPSHGSDSPLHF | TGTGCCAGCTCACCCTCACATGGATCGGATTCACCCCTCCACTTT
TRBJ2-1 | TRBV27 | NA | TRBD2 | CASSFSGSPHNEQFF | TGTGCCAGCAGTTTTAGCGGGAGTCCGCACAATGAGCAGTTCTTC
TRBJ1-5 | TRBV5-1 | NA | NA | CASSFQGDQPQHF | TGCGCCAGCAGCTTCCAAGGAGATCAGCCCCAGCATTTT
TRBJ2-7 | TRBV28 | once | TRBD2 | CASSTPGRGSTHEQYF | TGTGCCAGCAGCACCCCCGGGCGCGGGAGCACCCACGAGCAGTACTTC
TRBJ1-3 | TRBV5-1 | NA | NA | CASSLGQQSGNTIYF | TGCGCCAGCAGCCTAGGACAGCAGTCTGGAAACACCATATATTTT
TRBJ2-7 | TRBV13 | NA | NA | CASSPSGYEQYF | TGTGCCAGCAGCCCATCCGGCTACGAGCAGTACTTC
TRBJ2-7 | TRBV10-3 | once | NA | CAISPEVRYEQYF | TGTGCCATCAGCCCAGAAGTACGATACGAGCAGTACTTC
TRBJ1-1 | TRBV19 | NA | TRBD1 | CASSIQQGIGGTEAFF | TGTGCCAGTAGTATCCAACAGGGGATCGGAGGCACTGAAGCTTTCTTT
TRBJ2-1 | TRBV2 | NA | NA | CASTGQTSYNEQFF | TGTGCCAGCACAGGACAGACCTCCTACAATGAGCAGTTCTTC
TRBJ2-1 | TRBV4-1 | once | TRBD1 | CASSQAAGTESHNEQFF | TGCGCCAGCAGCCAAGCCGCCGGGACAGAGAGCCACAATGAGCAGTTCTTC
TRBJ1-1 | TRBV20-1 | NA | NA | CSAPRSAEAFF | TGCAGTGCCCCCAGGTCGGCTGAAGCTTTCTTT
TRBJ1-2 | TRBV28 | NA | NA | CASSLSGVYGYTF | TGTGCCAGCAGTTTAAGTGGGGTCTATGGCTACACCTTC
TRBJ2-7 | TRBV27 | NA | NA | CASSSYSPRYEQYF | TGTGCCAGCAGTTCTTACTCGCCCCGCTACGAGCAGTACTTC
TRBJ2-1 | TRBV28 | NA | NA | CASRGVLGEQFF | TGTGCCAGCAGGGGGGTTCTGGGTGAGCAGTTCTTC
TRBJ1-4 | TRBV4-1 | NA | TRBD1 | CASSLKPQGATNEKLFF | TGCGCCAGCAGCCTAAAACCACAGGGGGCGACTAATGAAAAACTGTTTTTT
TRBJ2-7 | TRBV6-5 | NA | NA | CASSPPGTVYEQYF | TGTGCCAGCAGCCCACCAGGCACGGTCTACGAGCAGTACTTC
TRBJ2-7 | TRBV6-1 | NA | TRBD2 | CASSEPTSGSWGEQYF | TGTGCCAGCAGTGAACCAACTAGCGGGAGTTGGGGCGAGCAGTACTTC
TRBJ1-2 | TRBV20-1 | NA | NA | CIGVTNYGYTF | TGCATTGGGGTGACGAACTATGGCTACACCTTC
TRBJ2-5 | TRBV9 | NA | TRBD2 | CASSGTSSGRALETQYF | TGTGCCAGCAGCGGAACCAGTAGCGGGAGGGCCTTAGAGACCCAGTACTTC
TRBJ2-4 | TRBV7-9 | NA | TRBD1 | CASSPGTALNIQYF | TGTGCCAGCAGCCCGGGGACAGCTCTAAACATTCAGTACTTC
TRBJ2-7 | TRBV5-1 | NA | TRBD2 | CASSLGGTTFSYEQYF | TGCGCCAGCAGCTTGGGGGGGACTACCTTCTCCTACGAGCAGTACTTC
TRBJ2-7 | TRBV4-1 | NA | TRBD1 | CASSQPGQSYEQYF | TGCGCCAGCAGCCAACCGGGACAGTCCTACGAGCAGTACTTC
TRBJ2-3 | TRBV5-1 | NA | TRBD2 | CASSLEGRVKTDTQYF | TGCGCCAGCAGCTTGGAAGGGAGGGTGAAGACAGATACGCAGTATTTT
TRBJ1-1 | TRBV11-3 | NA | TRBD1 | CASSPGGTEAFF | TGTGCCAGCAGCCCAGGGGGAACTGAAGCTTTCTTT
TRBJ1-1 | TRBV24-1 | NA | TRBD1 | CATTGQDNTEAFF | TGTGCCACCACAGGACAGGATAACACTGAAGCTTTCTTT
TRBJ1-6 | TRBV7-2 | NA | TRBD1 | CASSPRPTGGGSPLHF | TGTGCCAGCAGCCCCCGCCCTACAGGGGGCGGTTCACCCCTCCACTTT
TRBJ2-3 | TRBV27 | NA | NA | CASSFGRAADTQYF | TGTGCCAGCAGTTTTGGCAGGGCCGCAGATACGCAGTATTTT
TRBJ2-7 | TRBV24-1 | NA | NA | CATSERDSYEQYF | TGTGCCACCAGTGAGCGAGACAGTTACGAGCAGTACTTC
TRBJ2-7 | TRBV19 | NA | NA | CASSTAVAYEQYF | TGTGCCAGTAGTACCGCAGTTGCCTACGAGCAGTACTTC
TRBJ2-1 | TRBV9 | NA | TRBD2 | CASSPGLGAYNEQFF | TGTGCCAGCAGCCCGGGACTAGGGGCCTACAATGAGCAGTTCTTC
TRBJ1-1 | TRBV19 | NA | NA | CASRGLGTEAFF | TGTGCCAGTAGGGGGCTAGGGACTGAAGCTTTCTTT
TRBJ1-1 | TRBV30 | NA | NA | CAWGRGTEAFF | TGTGCCTGGGGCAGGGGAACTGAAGCTTTCTTT
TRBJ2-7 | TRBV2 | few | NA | CASSESGGAREQYF | TGTGCCAGCAGCGAGTCTGGGGGGGCAAGAGAGCAGTACTTC